Shown below are 32 T cell receptor beta chains from a single sample sequenced in a study of blood T cell repertoires in COVID-19. Sequencing used immunoSEQ multiplex PCR; TCRdb keeps in-frame clones, though not all of them. The sample records a few hundred thousand clones, approximately 80% being singletons. Sequenced material: peripheral blood. These receptors were obtained from a man aged 30 to 45 who had recovered from COVID-19.

This clone appeared once. This rearrangement joins TRBV25-1 to TRBJ1-2; D unclear. The CDR3 runs to 12 residues. Trimming pared 5 bases from V and 5 bases from J, leaving 9 bases between. The germline V gene has CDR1 MGHDK and CDR2 SYGVNS. CDR3 DNA sequence: TGTGCCAGCAGTAGAGCATTGTATGGCTACACCTTC. Translated, it gives CASSRALYGYTF.

The chain couples TRBV4-1 to TRBJ1-2; D perhaps matches TRBD1 (6 bases). The CDR3 runs to 13 residues. CDR1 is MGHRA, CDR2 YSYEKL, per germline. V was cut by 6 bases and J by 8 bases, with 16 bases left in between. Written as DNA, the CDR3 is TGCGCCAGCAGGAACACAGGGATGAGGGGCTACACCTTC. It specifies CASRNTGMRGYTF.

The rearrangement links TRBV11-2 to TRBJ2-1; no clear D gene. V lost 5 bases and J lost 7, with 9 bases in between. The CDR3 is 12 residues long. The germline CDR1 and CDR2 sequences are SGHAT and FQNNGV. DNA for the CDR3: TGTGCCAGCAGCCCAGTAATTAATGAGCAGTTCTTC. Protein: CASSPVINEQFF.

The chain couples TRBV28 to TRBJ1-3, with unresolved D. The ends were cut back, 6 bases at V and 0 bases at J, with 12 bases in the middle. Germline V gene sequence: CDR1 MDHEN, CDR2 SYDVKM. The CDR3 totals 15 residues. In DNA, the CDR3 is TGTGCCAGCAGCTTTAAATGGAGCTCTGGAAACACCATATATTTT. It yields the protein CASSFKWSSGNTIYF. Filled out from reference TRBV28 and TRBJ1-3, the complete variable domain reads DVKVTQSSRYLVKRTGEKVFLECVQDMDHENMFWYRQDPGLGLRLIYFSYDVKMKEKGDIPEGYSVSREKKERFSLILESASTNQTSMYLCASSFKWSSGNTIYFGEGSWLTVV.

As DNA, the CDR3 is TGTGCCAGCAGTTTATCGGGACAGAGCTACAATGAGCAGTTCTTC. Amino acids: CASSLSGQSYNEQFF. The chain is built from TRBV27 and TRBJ2-1, with 7 bases that match TRBD1. The CDR3 runs 15 residues. V shed 0 bases and J 3 bases; nucleotides not matched to a gene: 2. Germline V gene lookup returns CDR1 MNHEY and CDR2 SMNVEV (reference sequence).

The chain couples TRBV10-3 to TRBJ1-1; the match to TRBD1 covers 8 bases. Germline assignment: CDR1 ENHRY and CDR2 SYGVKD. V shed 3 bases and J 5 bases; nucleotides not matched to a gene: 5. The CDR3 length is 14 residues. In nucleotides, the CDR3 is TGTGCCATCAGTGACAGGGGGCGTGAGACTGAAGCTTTCTTT. Translation gives CAISDRGRETEAFF.

CDR3 DNA sequence: TGTGCCAGTAGTATAATAGGGGCGTGGAGCAATCAGCCCCAGCATTTT. Encoded protein: CASSIIGAWSNQPQHF. The V call is TRBV19, the J call TRBJ1-5; a weak D match, TRBD1 (5 bases). The V end lost 2 bases, the J end lost 1 base, and 12 bases lay between the germline ends. Germline V lookup: CDR1 LNHDA, CDR2 SQIVND (reference sequence). CDR3 length: 16 amino acids.

This clone was observed a few times. The genes are TRBV4-2 and TRBJ1-2; 8 bases are a match to TRBD1. CDR3 length equals 15 residues. Looked up from germline, CDR1 is LGHNA and CDR2 is YNFKEQ. V gave up 0 bases and J gave up 4 bases; unmatched junction bases: 4. The CDR3 region has the DNA TGTGCCAGCAGCCAAGACAGGGGGCAATCCTATGGCTACACCTTC. Amino acids: CASSQDRGQSYGYTF.

The chain carries TRBV13 and TRBJ2-4, with a possible D match to TRBD1 (6 bases). The V gene's germline CDR1 is PRHDT and CDR2 FYEKMQ (reference sequence). V lost 5 bases and J lost 9, with 17 bases in between. The CDR3 has 14 amino acids. The CDR3 loop reads CASSRTGTPFIQYF. The CDR3 coding sequence is TGTGCCAGCAGCCGTACCGGGACACCATTCATTCAGTACTTC. Drawing the rest from reference TRBV13 and TRBJ2-4, the complete variable domain is AAGVIQSPRHLIKEKRETATLKCYPIPRHDTVYWYQQGPGQDPQFLISFYEKMQSDKGSIPDRFSAQQFSDYHSELNMSSLELGDSALYFCASSRTGTPFIQYFGAGTRLSVL.

This clone was seen once. The V gene is TRBV2, the J gene TRBJ2-2; 10 positions match TRBD2. The CDR3 contains 16 residues. Germline CDR1 SNHLY, CDR2 FYNNEI. V dropped 8 bases and J dropped 0; count of bases not matched to a gene: 6. CDR3 residues: CASGLAGASNTGELFF. The CDR3 coding sequence is TGTGCCAGCGGCCTAGCGGGGGCCTCGAACACCGGGGAGCTGTTTTTT.

The chain couples TRBV6-4 to TRBJ2-2, with 10 bases matching TRBD1. The CDR3 is 15 residues long. Per the germline V gene, CDR1 is MRHNA and CDR2 is SNTAGT. The J segment lost 5 bases and the V segment lost 5 bases, leaving 5 bases of the junction unmatched. This CDR3 is CASSFGTGATGELFF. In nucleotides, the CDR3 is TGTGCCAGCAGTTTCGGGACAGGGGCGACCGGGGAGCTGTTTTTT.

The chain links TRBV10-3 to TRBJ1-3; D gene unclear. This CDR3 has 15 amino acids. Per germline, CDR1 ENHRY and CDR2 SYGVKD. The V end lost 3 bases, the J end lost 0 bases, and 9 bases lay between the germline ends. For the CDR3, the DNA is TGTGCCATCAGTGATGGCGGATACTCTGGAAACACCATATATTTT. Translating it yields CAISDGGYSGNTIYF.

In this sample, this clone turned up a few times. The chain joins TRBV6-2 or TRBV6-3 to TRBJ1-2; 9 nucleotides align to TRBD1. The CDR3 length is 17 residues. V lost 6 bases and J lost 0; bases outside the gene matches: 11. Germline CDR1 and CDR2: MNHEY and SVGEGT. The DNA for the CDR3 is TGTGCCAGCAGCCATACCGGGACAGGGAAAGCTAACTATGGCTACACCTTC. Protein product: CASSHTGTGKANYGYTF.

This clone was seen only a few times. Within the sample, other DNA sequences also encode this same CDR3. The V and J genes are TRBV7-3 and TRBJ2-1; the D gene is possibly TRBD1 (6 bases). This CDR3 contains 15 residues. Germline CDR1 SGHTA, CDR2 FQGTGA. V lost 5 bases and J 7 bases, leaving 18 bases between the germline ends. The CDR3 DNA reads as TGTGCCAGCAGCCCCCAATCAGGGGCTAGGAATGAGCAGTTCTTC. Translating gives CASSPQSGARNEQFF.

V and J are TRBV5-5 and TRBJ2-7; 7 bases map to TRBD2. Germline values: CDR1 SGHKS, CDR2 YYEKEE (reference sequence). V shed 0 bases, J shed 5 bases, and the junction held 11 bases outside the gene matches. The CDR3 length is 16 residues. The CDR3 spells CASSLAEATTSHEQYF. CDR3 bases: TGTGCCAGCAGCTTGGCCGAGGCAACGACTAGCCACGAGCAGTACTTC.

CDR3: CASSLQGGWTEAFF. CDR3 DNA sequence: TGTGCCAGCAGTTTGCAGGGAGGTTGGACTGAAGCTTTCTTT. V and J are TRBV28 and TRBJ1-1, with D possibly TRBD1 on 5 matching bases. Looked up from germline, CDR1 is MDHEN and CDR2 is SYDVKM. The CDR3 is 14 amino acids. Trimming removed 3 bases from V and 5 bases from J, with 13 bases in between.

V usage is TRBV27 and J usage is TRBJ1-6; TRBD1 agrees at 8 bases. The CDR3 consists of 14 residues. Germline CDR1 and CDR2: MNHEY and SMNVEV (reference sequence). Trimming cost V 6 bases and J 6 bases; bases outside gene matches: 4. CDR3 sequence (DNA): TGTGCCAGCAGGGCTGGGACAGGTAATTCACCCCTCCACTTT. Translated: CASRAGTGNSPLHF.

The chain links TRBV9 to TRBJ1-2, with D hard to call. V was cut by 7 bases and J by 3 bases, with 16 bases left in between. The V gene's germline CDR1 is SGDLS and CDR2 YYNGEE. The CDR3 runs 14 residues. CDR3 in DNA: TGTGCCAGCGGAAGGTTACTATCGGACTATGGCTACACCTTC. Encoded protein: CASGRLLSDYGYTF.

The V and J genes are TRBV4-1 and TRBJ1-1; D is uncertain. The ends were cut back, 0 bases at V and 11 bases at J, with 10 bases in the middle. The CDR3 has 12 amino acids. Looked up from germline, CDR1 is MGHRA and CDR2 is YSYEKL. The CDR3: CASSQDTRRAFF. The CDR3 DNA is TGCGCCAGCAGCCAAGACACCCGGAGGGCTTTCTTT.

The chain recombines TRBV23-1 with TRBJ2-5; a possible D gene is TRBD1 (7 bases). TRBV23-1 is annotated as an ORF whose role is uncertain. V was shortened by 9 bases and J by 5 bases, with 22 bases between the two germline ends. The CDR3 length is 15 residues. The CDR3 region has the DNA TGCGCCAGAGATGCGGGACAGCTTCTCGGTGAGACCCAGTACTTC. It yields the protein CARDAGQLLGETQYF.

The chain combines TRBV7-8 with TRBJ1-5, with a possible D match to TRBD1 (5 bases). Trimming removed 5 bases at V and 2 bases at J, with 19 bases between. This CDR3 comprises 17 residues. Germline V CDR1 and CDR2: SGHVS, FQNEAQ. CDR3 amino acids: CASSPGTWGLGNQPQHF. The CDR3 DNA is TGTGCCAGCAGCCCGGGTACTTGGGGCTTGGGCAATCAGCCCCAGCATTTT. Based on the CDR3 plus reference TRBV7-8 and TRBJ1-5, the full variable domain is GAGVSQSPRYKVAKRGQDVALRCDPISGHVSLFWYQQALGQGPEFLTYFQNEAQLDKSGLPSDRFFAERPEGSVSTLKIQRTQQEDSAVYLCASSPGTWGLGNQPQHFGDGTRLSIL.

This chain connects TRBV5-5 to TRBJ2-7; D gene uncertain. The ends were cut back, 0 bases at V and 7 bases at J, with 14 bases in the middle. This CDR3 region has 14 residues. The germline V gene has CDR1 SGHKS and CDR2 YYEKEE (reference sequence). CDR3 nucleotide sequence: TGTGCCAGCAGCTTGGAATTTACCGGTCTTGAGCAGTACTTC. Protein product: CASSLEFTGLEQYF.

The chain joins TRBV3-1 (or the pseudogene TRBV3-2) to TRBJ1-2; 9 bases agree with TRBD1. This CDR3 is 15 amino acids long. Germline V gene sequence: CDR1 LGHDT, CDR2 YNNKEL (reference sequence). The ends lost 3 bases at V and 1 base at J; junction bases unmatched: 3. The CDR3 DNA sequence: TGTGCCAGCAGCCAGGGGACAGGGCATAACTATGGCTACACCTTC. Protein product: CASSQGTGHNYGYTF.

The chain recombines TRBV11-3 with TRBJ2-1, with D uncertain. The V end lost 1 base, the J end lost 5 bases, and 6 bases lay between the germline ends. This CDR3 has 13 residues. Germline-derived CDR1 and CDR2 are SGHNT and YENEEA. CDR3 DNA: TGTGCCAGCAGCTTAGGGCCCCACAATGAGCAGTTCTTC. Translated, it gives CASSLGPHNEQFF.

This chain links TRBV2 with TRBJ1-1; D is unclear. Per the germline V gene, CDR1 is SNHLY and CDR2 is FYNNEI. The CDR3 contains 13 residues. The germline V and J ends were trimmed by 2 bases and 0 bases, with 4 bases remaining between them. In DNA, the CDR3 is TGTGCCAGCAGTGAACAGGTGAACACTGAAGCTTTCTTT. Translation: CASSEQVNTEAFF.

The chain combines TRBV11-2 with TRBJ2-1; 13 bases are shared with TRBD2. Germline lookup yields CDR1 SGHAT and CDR2 FQNNGV. After removal of 0 bases from V and 4 bases from J, the junction contained 6 bases not matched to a gene. This CDR3 has 18 residues. Written as DNA, the CDR3 is TGTGCCAGCAGCTTAGATCCCGGACTAGCGGGGGATTACAATGAGCAGTTCTTC. It yields the protein CASSLDPGLAGDYNEQFF.

The J gene is TRBJ2-1, the V gene TRBV30; 10 nucleotides line up with TRBD2. Germline V gene data show CDR1 as GTSNPN and CDR2 as SVGIG (reference sequence). The CDR3 spans 16 residues. Losses at the gene ends were 2 bases for V and 0 bases for J; bases not matched to a gene: 4. CDR3: CAWSRIAGGSYNEQFF. For the CDR3, the DNA is TGTGCCTGGAGTCGTATAGCGGGGGGCTCCTACAATGAGCAGTTCTTC. Full variable domain (missing parts from reference TRBV30 and TRBJ2-1): SQTIHQWPATLVQPVGSPLSLECTVEGTSNPNLYWYRQAAGRGLQLLFYSVGIGQISSEVPQNLSASRPQDRQFILSSKKLLLSDSGFYLCAWSRIAGGSYNEQFFGPGTRLTVL.

This rearrangement joins TRBV10-3 to TRBJ1-1; 10 nucleotides line up with TRBD1. The germline V gene has CDR1 ENHRY and CDR2 SYGVKD. V was pared by 6 bases and J by 0 bases, with 7 bases of the junction left unmatched. The CDR3 spans 16 residues. The DNA of the CDR3 is TGTGCCATCAGGGAGGGACAGGGGAAAATGAACACTGAAGCTTTCTTT. It encodes CAIREGQGKMNTEAFF.

This chain connects TRBV23-1 to TRBJ2-7; no clear D. TRBV23-1 is an ORF, with its function uncertain. Between the trimmed V and J ends, which lost 3 bases and 4 bases, there was a span of 16 bases. This CDR3 region has 15 residues. In DNA, the CDR3 is TGCGCCAGCAGTCATCCCCGAAAAGCAGGTTACGAGCAGTACGTC. Translation gives CASSHPRKAGYEQYV.

The V and J genes are TRBV19 and TRBJ2-5; D is perhaps TRBD1 (7 bases). V lost 6 bases and J lost 5, with 19 bases in between. The CDR3 has 15 residues. The germline CDR1 and CDR2 sequences are LNHDA and SQIVND (reference sequence). DNA for the CDR3: TGTGCCAGTAGGAACAGGGGCGGGACGATCGAGACCCAGTACTTC. Its protein product is CASRNRGGTIETQYF.

The V gene is TRBV27, the J gene TRBJ1-1; D perhaps matches TRBD1 (6 bases). The ends were cut back, 6 bases at V and 11 bases at J, with 16 bases in the middle. The V gene's germline CDR1 is MNHEY and CDR2 SMNVEV (reference sequence). This CDR3 contains 12 residues. The CDR3 spells CASSKTGSGAFF. CDR3 DNA: TGTGCCAGCAGCAAGACAGGATCGGGGGCTTTCTTT.

V is TRBV5-1 and J is TRBJ2-1, with TRBD2 identical over 12 bases. Germline V gene data show CDR1 as SGHRS and CDR2 as YFSETQ. Trimming took 0 bases from V and 8 from J; bases not matched to a gene: 12. The CDR3 is made up of 18 amino acids. The CDR3 sequence is CASSLEVQGLAGGHEQFF. The CDR3 coding sequence is TGCGCCAGCAGCTTGGAAGTCCAGGGGCTAGCGGGGGGGCATGAGCAGTTCTTC.